These 6 T cell receptor beta chains came from one sample sequenced in a study of siplizumab effects on memory and regulatory T cells. TCRdb keeps only in-frame clones here, not all; method: immunoSEQ multiplex PCR. Of tens of thousands of clones listed, around four fifths were seen once; the top ten hold around 3.8%. The source material was memory CD4+ T cells sorted from blood. These receptors were collected from a human donor in good health.

This sequence joins TRBV6-6 and TRBJ2-7, with 14 bases aligning to TRBD2. The CDR3 contains 15 residues. Germline trimming cut 11 bases from V and 5 bases from J; bases unmatched to any gene: 11. Germline values: CDR1 MNHNY, CDR2 SVGAGI (reference sequence). CDR3 nucleotide sequence: TGTGCCGGCAAGACTAGCGGGGGGGCTCTCCACGAGCAGTACTTC. Amino acids: CAGKTSGGALHEQYF.

The rearrangement joins TRBV7-9 to TRBJ1-5, with D possibly being TRBD1 (6 bases). Trimming took 6 bases from V and 5 from J, leaving 8 bases between them. Per the germline V gene, CDR1 is SEHNR and CDR2 is FQNEAQ (reference sequence). CDR3 length: 12 amino acids. CDR3 protein: CASREGDQPQHF. CDR3 coding DNA: TGTGCCAGCAGAGAGGGGGATCAGCCCCAGCATTTT.

In DNA form, the CDR3 reads TGTGCCAGCACGAGCTCGCCGGGGGGGAATGAGCAGTTCTTC. Protein product: CASTSSPGGNEQFF. The V gene is TRBV9, the J gene TRBJ2-1; 8 nucleotides line up with TRBD2. Germline loops: CDR1 SGDLS, CDR2 YYNGEE. V lost 6 bases to trimming and J lost 7 bases; unmatched junction nucleotides: 9. The CDR3 has 14 amino acids.

In its sample, this clone was seen once. V and J are TRBV2 and TRBJ2-5; 14 bases agree with TRBD2. This CDR3 region has 14 residues. Germline V gene sequence: CDR1 SNHLY, CDR2 FYNNEI. Trimming at V came to 2 bases and at J to 13 bases, leaving 6 bases not matched to a gene. CDR3 sequence: CASSEMTSGGASYF. The CDR3 DNA sequence: TGTGCCAGCAGTGAAATGACTAGCGGGGGGGCCTCGTACTTC.

This chain links TRBV13 with TRBJ1-2; the D is unclear. The CDR3 extends over 16 amino acids. Trimming stripped 7 bases from V and 0 bases from J, with 18 bases between. Germline V lookup: CDR1 PRHDT, CDR2 FYEKMQ (reference sequence). The CDR3 loop is CASTSFRLDSNYGYTF. CDR3 coding DNA: TGTGCCAGCACCTCTTTTAGACTGGATTCTAACTATGGCTACACCTTC.

The rearrangement links TRBV5-1 to TRBJ2-3, with unresolved D. Germline V gene lookup returns CDR1 SGHRS and CDR2 YFSETQ. V was trimmed by 0 bases and J by 6 bases, leaving 11 bases between them. The CDR3 covers 14 residues. The CDR3 spells CASSLARDADTQYF. CDR3 nucleotides: TGCGCCAGCAGCTTGGCTCGTGACGCCGATACGCAGTATTTT.